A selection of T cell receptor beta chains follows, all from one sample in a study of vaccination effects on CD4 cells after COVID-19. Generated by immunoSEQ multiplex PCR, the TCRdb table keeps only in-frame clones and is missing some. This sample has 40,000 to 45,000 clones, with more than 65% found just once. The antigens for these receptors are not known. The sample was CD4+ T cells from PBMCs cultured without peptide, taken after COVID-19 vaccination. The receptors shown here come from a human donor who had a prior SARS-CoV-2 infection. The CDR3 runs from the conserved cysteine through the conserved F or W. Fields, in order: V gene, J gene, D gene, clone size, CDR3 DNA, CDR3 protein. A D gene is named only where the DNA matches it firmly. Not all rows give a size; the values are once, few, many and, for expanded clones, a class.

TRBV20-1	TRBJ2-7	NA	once	TGCAGTGCTAGTAAGGAGTCAGGGGAGGACGAGCAGTACTTC	CSASKESGEDEQYF
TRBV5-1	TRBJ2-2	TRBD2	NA	TGCGCCAGCAGCACCGGGACTAGCGGGGACACCGGGGAGCTGTTTTTT	CASSTGTSGDTGELFF
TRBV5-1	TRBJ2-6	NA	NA	TGCGCCAGCAGCCCCCTCCCCGGGACATCAGGCTCTGGGGCCAACGTCCTGACTTTC	CASSPLPGTSGSGANVLTF
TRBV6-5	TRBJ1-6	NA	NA	TGTGCCAGCAGTTACTCAGGGAGTAGGGGGGACTCACCCCTCCACTTT	CASSYSGSRGDSPLHF
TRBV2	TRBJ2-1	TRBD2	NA	TGTGCCAGCAGTGAGCCACTAGCGGTGGGTTTCTTC	CASSEPLAVGFF
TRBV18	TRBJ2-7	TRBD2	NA	TGTGCCAGCTCACCACCCTCGGGCGGGAGCTCCTACGAGCAGTACTTC	CASSPPSGGSSYEQYF
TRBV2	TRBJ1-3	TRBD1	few	TGTGCCAGCAGGCGAACACAGGGGACCGGAAACACCATATATTTT	CASRRTQGTGNTIYF
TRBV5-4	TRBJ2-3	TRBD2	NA	TGTGCCAGCAGCCCACTAGCGTCTAGCACAGATACGCAGTATTTT	CASSPLASSTDTQYF
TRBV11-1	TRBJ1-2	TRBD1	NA	TGTGCCAGCAGCCCATATCAGGGACAGGATTTAGATGGCTACACCTTC	CASSPYQGQDLDGYTF
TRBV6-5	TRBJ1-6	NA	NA	TGTGCCAGCCGGTCACATTATAATTCACCCCTCCACTTT	CASRSHYNSPLHF
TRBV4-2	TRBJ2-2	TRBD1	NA	TGTGCCAGCAGGATAACCGGGACAGCGAACACCGGGGAGCTGTTTTTT	CASRITGTANTGELFF
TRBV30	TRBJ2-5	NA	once	TGTGCCTGGAGTGGTCAGGTAGGAGAGACCCAGTACTTC	CAWSGQVGETQYF
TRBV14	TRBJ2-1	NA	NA	TGTGCCAGCAGCCGCAAATCTCCGGAACTATACAATGAGCAGTTCTTC	CASSRKSPELYNEQFF
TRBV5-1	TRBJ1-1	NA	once	TGCGCCAGCAGCTCATTTGGACAAAACACTGAAGCTTTCTTT	CASSSFGQNTEAFF
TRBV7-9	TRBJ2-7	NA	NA	TGTGCCAGCACCGGGGGTAGGACGGACCTCTACGAGCAGTACTTC	CASTGGRTDLYEQYF
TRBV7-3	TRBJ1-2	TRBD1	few	TGTGCCAGCAGCTTAACAGGGACAGCTGATGGCTACACCTTC	CASSLTGTADGYTF
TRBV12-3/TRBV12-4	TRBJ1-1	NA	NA	TGTGCCAGCAGACGAACAAGATTTGAAGCTTTCTTT	CASRRTRFEAFF
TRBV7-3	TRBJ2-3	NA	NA	TGTGCCAGCAGCTTAAATACCCTAGATACGCAGTATTTT	CASSLNTLDTQYF
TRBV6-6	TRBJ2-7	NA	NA	TGTGCCAGCAGTTACTCAACCTACGAGCAGTACTTC	CASSYSTYEQYF
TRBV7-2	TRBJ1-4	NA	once	TGTGCCAGCAGCTTACAGGGAGGAGCTAATGAAAAACTGTTTTTT	CASSLQGGANEKLFF
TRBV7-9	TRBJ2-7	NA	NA	TGTGCCAGCAGCTCTGGGGACTACGAGCAGTACTTC	CASSSGDYEQYF
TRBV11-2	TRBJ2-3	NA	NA	TGTGCCAGCCTCTTGGCAGGCACAGATACGCAGTATTTT	CASLLAGTDTQYF
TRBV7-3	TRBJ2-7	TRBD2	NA	TGTGCCAGCAGCTCTAGCGGGGAGTCCTACGAGCAGTACTTC	CASSSSGESYEQYF
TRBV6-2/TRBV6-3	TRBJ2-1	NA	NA	TGTGCCAGCAGTCTACTAGGTGTCTCCTACAATGAGCAGTTCTTC	CASSLLGVSYNEQFF
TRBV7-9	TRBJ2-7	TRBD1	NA	TGTGCCAGCAGCTTAGGCCCCCAAACCGGGACAGGGACCGACTACGAGCAGTACTTC	CASSLGPQTGTGTDYEQYF
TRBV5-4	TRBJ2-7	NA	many	TGTGCCAGCCGCCGGGATTTATCCTACGAGCAGTACTTC	CASRRDLSYEQYF
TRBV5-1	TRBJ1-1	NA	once	TGCGCCAGCAGCTTGAACACTGAAGCTTTCTTT	CASSLNTEAFF
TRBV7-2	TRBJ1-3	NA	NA	TGTGCCAGCAGCTTAGCGATGGGGGCCGCTGGAAACACCATATATTTT	CASSLAMGAAGNTIYF
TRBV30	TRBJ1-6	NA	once	TGTGCCTGGAGTGTAAGGTTTGAGAAGGATTCACCCCTCCACTTT	CAWSVRFEKDSPLHF
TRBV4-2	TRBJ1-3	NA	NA	TGTGCCAGCAGCCAAGATTGGACGGGCTCTGGAAACACCATATATTTT	CASSQDWTGSGNTIYF
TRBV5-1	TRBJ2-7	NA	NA	TGCGCCAGCAGCCGCCCCGATGGTGGGTGGGAGCAGTACTTC	CASSRPDGGWEQYF
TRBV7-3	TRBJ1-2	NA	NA	TGTGCCAGCAGCTTAACTGGCGTGGGAGGGCAGCATGGCTACACCTTC	CASSLTGVGGQHGYTF
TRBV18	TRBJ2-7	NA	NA	TGTGCCAGCTCACCATCTCCGAGGGGGGCCTACGAGCAGTACTTC	CASSPSPRGAYEQYF
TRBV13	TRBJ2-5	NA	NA	TGTGCCAGCAGCGCGCGACAAACCCAAGAGACCCAGTACTTC	CASSARQTQETQYF
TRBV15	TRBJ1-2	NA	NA	TGTGCCACCAGCAGAGATTTGGGCAGGAGGGGAGTGGAGGGCTACACCTTC	CATSRDLGRRGVEGYTF
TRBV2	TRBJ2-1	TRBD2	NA	TGTGCCAGCAGCTCCGGGACTAGCGGGAGTTCCCCCTACAATGAGCAGTTCTTC	CASSSGTSGSSPYNEQFF
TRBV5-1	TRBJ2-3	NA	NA	TGCGCCAGCAGCTTGGTGCCTGAAGATACGCAGTATTTT	CASSLVPEDTQYF
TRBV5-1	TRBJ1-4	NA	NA	TGCGCCAGCAGCCCGACCGCAACTAATGAAAAACTGTTTTTT	CASSPTATNEKLFF
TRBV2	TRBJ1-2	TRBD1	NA	TGTGCCAGCAGTGAAGACGGAGGGAGACAGGGGGCAAGGAATGGCTACACCTTC	CASSEDGGRQGARNGYTF
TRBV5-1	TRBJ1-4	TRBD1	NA	TGCGCCAGCAGCTCCGGACAGGGTCTCGAAAAACTGTTTTTT	CASSSGQGLEKLFF